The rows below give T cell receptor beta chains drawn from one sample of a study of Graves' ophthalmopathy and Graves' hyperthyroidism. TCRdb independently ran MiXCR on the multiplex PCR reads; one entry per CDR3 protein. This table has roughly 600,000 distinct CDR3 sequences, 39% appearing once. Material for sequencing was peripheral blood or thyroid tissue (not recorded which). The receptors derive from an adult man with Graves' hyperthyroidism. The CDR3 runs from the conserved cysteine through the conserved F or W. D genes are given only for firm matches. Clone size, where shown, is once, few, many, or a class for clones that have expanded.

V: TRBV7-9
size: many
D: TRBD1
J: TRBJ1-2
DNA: TGTGCCAGCAGCACACAGGGGGCAGACTATGGCTACACCTTC
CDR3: CASSTQGADYGYTF

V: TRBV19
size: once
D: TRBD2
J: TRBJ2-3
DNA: TGTGCCAGTAGTAGGGCAGCGGGAAAACTCACAGATACGCAGTATTTT
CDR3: CASSRAAGKLTDTQYF

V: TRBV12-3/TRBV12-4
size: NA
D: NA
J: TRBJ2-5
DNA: TGTGCCAGCAGATCGGCAGGGTCCCCTGTAGAGACCCAGTACTTC
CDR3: CASRSAGSPVETQYF

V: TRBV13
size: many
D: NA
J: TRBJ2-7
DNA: TGTGCCAGCAGCTTAGGCCGGACAGCGAACTACGAGCAGTACTTC
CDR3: CASSLGRTANYEQYF

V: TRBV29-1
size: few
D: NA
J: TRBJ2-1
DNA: TGCAGCGTTGCAGGGCAGATCTCCTACAATGAGCAGTTCTTC
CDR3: CSVAGQISYNEQFF

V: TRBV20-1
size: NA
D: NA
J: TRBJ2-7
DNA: TGCAGTGCTAGTGAAAGTTCTTACGAGCAGTACTTC
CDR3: CSASESSYEQYF

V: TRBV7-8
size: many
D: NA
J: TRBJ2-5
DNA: TGTGCCAGCAGCCAAGAAGGTGGGGGTCTTTGGGAGACCCAGTACTTC
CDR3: CASSQEGGGLWETQYF

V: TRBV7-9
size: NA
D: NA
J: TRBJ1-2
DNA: TGTGCCAGCAGCTTTTCAGGGACCGTCAACTATGGCTACACCTTC
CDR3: CASSFSGTVNYGYTF

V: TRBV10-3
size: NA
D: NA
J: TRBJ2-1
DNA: TGTGCCAGCATGACGGCACGAACGTATGAGCAGTTCTTC
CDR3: CASMTARTYEQFF

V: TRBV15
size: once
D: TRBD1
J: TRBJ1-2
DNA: TGTGCCACCAGCAGCCCAGATCCCCGGGACAGGGTTAACTATGGCTACACCTTC
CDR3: CATSSPDPRDRVNYGYTF

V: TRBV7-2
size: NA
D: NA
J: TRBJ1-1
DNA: TGTGCCAGCAGCCCCGGGGCTGTGAACACTGAAGCTTTCTTT
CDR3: CASSPGAVNTEAFF

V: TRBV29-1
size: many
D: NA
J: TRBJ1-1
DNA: TGCAGCGTCCTCATAGGGGAAGCTTTCTTT
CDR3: CSVLIGEAFF

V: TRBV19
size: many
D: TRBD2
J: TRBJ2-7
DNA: TGTGCCAGTAGCCAACCTATTCGGGGGGGGCAAGGTTCCTACGAGCAGTACTTC
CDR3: CASSQPIRGGQGSYEQYF

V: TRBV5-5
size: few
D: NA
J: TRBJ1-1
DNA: TGTGCCAGCAGCTTCATCATGCTGATACAGGGAGAGGACACTGAAGCTTTCTTT
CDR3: CASSFIMLIQGEDTEAFF

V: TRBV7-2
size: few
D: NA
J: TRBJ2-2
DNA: TGTGCCAGCAGACCCGCTCCCCCCGCCCGGGAGCTGTTTTTT
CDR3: CASRPAPPARELFF

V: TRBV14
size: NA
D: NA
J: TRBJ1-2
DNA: TGTGCCAGCAGCCAAGTAGCCGGCTATGGCTGCACCTTC
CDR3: CASSQVAGYGCTF

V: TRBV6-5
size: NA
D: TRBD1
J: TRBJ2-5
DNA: TGTGCCAGCAGTTACATGGGACAGGAGGTGGGAGAGACCCAGTACTTC
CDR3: CASSYMGQEVGETQYF

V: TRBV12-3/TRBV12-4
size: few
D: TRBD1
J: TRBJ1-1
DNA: TGTGCCAGCAGCCCACTCCAACGGACAGGCCAACTAAGGAACACTGAAGCTTTCTTT
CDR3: CASSPLQRTGQLRNTEAFF

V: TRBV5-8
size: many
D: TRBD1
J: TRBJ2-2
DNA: TGTGCCAGCAGCCCCGGACAGGGCCGAACCGGGGAGCTGTTTTTT
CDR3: CASSPGQGRTGELFF

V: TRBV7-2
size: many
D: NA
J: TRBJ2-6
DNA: TGTGCCAGCAGCTTAAATTTGAGGCACTCTGGGGCCAACGTCCTGACTTTC
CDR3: CASSLNLRHSGANVLTF

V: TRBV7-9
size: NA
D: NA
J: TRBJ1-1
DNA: TGTGCCAGCAGCCTAGGGGGGAGTTGGAACACTGAAGCTTTCTTT
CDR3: CASSLGGSWNTEAFF

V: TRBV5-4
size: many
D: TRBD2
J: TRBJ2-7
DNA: TGTGCCAGCAGCCGCGGACCGGGACTAGCGGAGTCCTACGAGCAGTACTTC
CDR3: CASSRGPGLAESYEQYF

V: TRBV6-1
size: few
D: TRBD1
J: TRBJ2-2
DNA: TGTGCCAGCAGATCCGGGGACAGGAGAACCGGGGAGCTGTTTTTT
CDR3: CASRSGDRRTGELFF

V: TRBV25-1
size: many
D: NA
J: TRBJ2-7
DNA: TGTGCCAGCCCCCCAGGGGCGGAGAGCTACGAGCAGTACTTC
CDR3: CASPPGAESYEQYF

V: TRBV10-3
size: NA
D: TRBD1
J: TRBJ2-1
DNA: TGTGCCATCAGTGGGACAGGGAGCTCCTACAATGAGCAGTTCTTC
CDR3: CAISGTGSSYNEQFF

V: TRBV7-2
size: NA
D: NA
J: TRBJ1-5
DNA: TGTGCCAGCAGCTTAAAGGCGGGGGATCAGCCCCAGCATTTT
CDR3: CASSLKAGDQPQHF

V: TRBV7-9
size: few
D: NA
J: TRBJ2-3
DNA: TGTGCCAGCAGCTTAGCCCCCGGGGTAGCAGATACGCAGTATTTT
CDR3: CASSLAPGVADTQYF

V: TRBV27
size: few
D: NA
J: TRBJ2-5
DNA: TGTGCCAGCAGTTTAATGGGATCGGAGACCCAGTACTTC
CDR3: CASSLMGSETQYF

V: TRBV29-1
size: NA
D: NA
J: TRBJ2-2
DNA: TGCAGCGTTGGTCTCCCGAACACCGGGGAGCTGTTTTTT
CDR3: CSVGLPNTGELFF

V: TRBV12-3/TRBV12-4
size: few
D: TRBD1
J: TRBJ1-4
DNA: TGTGCCAGCAGTCCCTCCCCAGGGGGTGAAAAACTGTTTTTT
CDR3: CASSPSPGGEKLFF

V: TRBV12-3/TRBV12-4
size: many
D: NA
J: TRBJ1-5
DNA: TGTGCCAGCAGTTTAAGGGTTAGGAATCAGCCCCAGCATTTT
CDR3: CASSLRVRNQPQHF

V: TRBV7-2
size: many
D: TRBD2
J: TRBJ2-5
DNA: TGTGCCAGCAGCTCCCGAGGGACTAAACTGGAGACCCAGTACTTC
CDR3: CASSSRGTKLETQYF

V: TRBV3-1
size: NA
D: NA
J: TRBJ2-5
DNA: TGTGCCAGCGGGGGGGCCCTCGACGTCAGAGAGACCCAGTACTTC
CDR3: CASGGALDVRETQYF

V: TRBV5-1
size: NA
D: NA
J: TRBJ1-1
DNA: TGCGCCAGCAGCTTCGACCAGGGTTACACTGAAGCTTTCTTT
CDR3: CASSFDQGYTEAFF

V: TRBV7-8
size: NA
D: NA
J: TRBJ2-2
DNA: TGTGCCAGCAGCTTAGAGGCAGGGGGGAACACCGGGGAGCTGCCTTTT
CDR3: CASSLEAGGNTGELPF

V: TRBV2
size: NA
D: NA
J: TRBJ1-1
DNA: TGTGCCAGCAGGCTAGGACAGCGTGACACTGAAGCTTTCTTT
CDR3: CASRLGQRDTEAFF

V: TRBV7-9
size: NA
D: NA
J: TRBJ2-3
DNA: TGTGCCAGCAGCAGTAAGGGACTTACAAGCACAGATACGCAGTATTTT
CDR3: CASSSKGLTSTDTQYF

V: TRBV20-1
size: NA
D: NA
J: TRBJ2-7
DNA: TGCAGTGCTATCGGAGGGGGGAGTAGCTACGAGCAGTACTTC
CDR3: CSAIGGGSSYEQYF

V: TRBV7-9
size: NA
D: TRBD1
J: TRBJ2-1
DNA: TGTGCCAGCAGCTCCTGGACAGGGAAGATCATCTACAATGAGCAGTTCTTC
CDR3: CASSSWTGKIIYNEQFF

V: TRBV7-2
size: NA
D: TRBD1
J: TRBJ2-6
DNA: TGTGCCTGCAGCCTTATAGGGACAGGGGCCAGCGTCCTGACTTTC
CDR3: CACSLIGTGASVLTF

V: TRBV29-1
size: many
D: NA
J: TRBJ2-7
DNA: TGCAGCGTCGGGACGGAAACAAGCTCCTACGAGCAGTACTTC
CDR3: CSVGTETSSYEQYF